The TCR beta chain under discussion was sequenced for a study of blood T cell repertoires in COVID-19. Study details: The United States, Italy and Spain provided the acute and convalescent COVID-19 samples. Sample material is recorded as cDNA or gDNA derived from T cells, B-cell-depleted T cells, or PBMCs.

How the authors handled the data: Estimation of nucleated cell counts relied on the amplification of reference gene primers. Repertoires were generated with immunoSEQ multiplex PCR, while TCRdb's copy carries only in-frame clones and drops some. That table furnishes V, J and clone size, whereas the DNA furnished D and trimming. The table lists more than 25,000 clones, about 89% of them singletons, with roughly 3.5% in the top ten. CDR3 length: 17 residues. Germline lookup yields CDR1 MNHEY and CDR2 SVGEGT. V lost 0 bases and J lost 3; bases outside the gene matches: 7. The sequenced sample was peripheral blood. The receptor's source is a human donor in a cohort sampled during active COVID-19. This chain links TRBV6-2 or TRBV6-3 with TRBJ2-1; 8 positions agree with TRBD1. The CDR3 region has the DNA TGTGCCAGCAGTTACTCGATCCGGACAGGGCACTACAATGAGCAGTTCTTC. This encodes CASSYSIRTGHYNEQFF.